Each of the 17 T cell receptor beta chains below was sequenced from the same sample in a study of blood T cells in healthy people across ages (dated by TCRdb to 2015 to 2017). Library prep was done by 5' RACE. Sequenced on an Illumina HiSeq 2500. A second PCR of about 7 to 12 cycles was run with a J-beta primer mix and a sample-barcoded 5' primer. The public reads were run again by TCRdb, first through fastp at Q25 and then through MiXCR, and only productive beta chains were kept. CDR3 protein duplicates are merged, each entry listing the most common genes and DNA. This sample lists hundreds of thousands of distinct CDR3 sequences; 29% were detected once. Clones ranked in the top ten supply approximately 15% of the sample. What was sequenced was blood. The receptors come from a woman over 75 in good health.

This clonotype was counted a few times. V gene TRBV3-1 combines with J gene TRBJ2-7, with 9 bases fitting TRBD1. This CDR3 is built from 14 residues. The J segment lost 6 bases and the V segment lost 3 bases, leaving 6 bases of the junction unmatched. The germline CDR1 and CDR2 sequences are LGHDT and YNNKEL (reference sequence). The CDR3 DNA sequence: TGTGCCAGCAGCCAGGGACAGGGTGTCGGCGAGCAGTACTTC. Amino acids: CASSQGQGVGEQYF.

This clonotype was observed at least ten times. The gene calls are TRBV9 and TRBJ2-7; 11 bases fit TRBD1. J was trimmed by 5 bases and V by 0 bases; bases with no gene match: 4. There are 15 residues in the CDR3. CDR1 is SGDLS, CDR2 YYNGEE, per germline. For the CDR3, the DNA is TGTGCCAGCAGCGTAGGTGGACAGGGGGCCGACGAGCAGTACTTC. Amino acid sequence: CASSVGGQGADEQYF.

This chain links TRBV5-1 with TRBJ2-7, with D perhaps TRBD1 (6 bases). This CDR3 is built from 13 residues. Germline values: CDR1 SGHRS, CDR2 YFSETQ. Trimming shortened V by 8 bases and J by 2 bases, and 14 bases separated the two germline ends. The CDR3 sequence is CASSRDNPYEQYF. DNA of the CDR3: TGCGCCAGTAGCCGGGACAACCCCTACGAGCAGTACTTC.

In the case of this clonotype: A much bigger clone sits one base away, suggesting this may be a read error. CDR3 sequence (DNA): TGTGCCAGCAGGGATACGGGAAATGAGCAGTTCTTC. Translating gives CASRDTGNEQFF. The chain has TRBV10-3 and TRBJ2-1; D tentatively reads TRBD1 or TRBD2 (5 bases each). Germline assignment: CDR1 ENHRY and CDR2 SYGVKD. Trimming cost V 10 bases and J 7 bases, with 14 bases left between them. The CDR3 is 12 residues long.

This clonotype was seen a few times. Since a much larger clone is just one base distant, this may be a read error. This chain links TRBV4-2 with TRBJ2-5; D is unresolved. The V gene's germline CDR1 is LGHNA and CDR2 YNFKEQ. The CDR3 runs to 13 residues. Trimming left V 0 bases short and J 11 bases short, with 13 bases between. The CDR3 reads CASSQELNNEQYF. Written as DNA, the CDR3 is TGTGCCAGCAGCCAAGAACTAAACAATGAGCAGTACTTC.

V and J are TRBV9 and TRBJ1-2, with D perhaps TRBD1 (5 bases). V shed 0 bases and J shed 4 bases, with 10 bases lying between them. The germline gives CDR1 SGDLS, CDR2 YYNGEE. The CDR3 is 14 amino acids. The CDR3 loop is CASSVAQGSYGYTF. The CDR3 DNA sequence: TGTGCCAGCAGCGTAGCCCAGGGTTCCTATGGCTACACCTTC.

As to this clonotype: Since a much larger clone is just one base distant, this may be a read error. The rearrangement joins TRBV5-5 to TRBJ2-1, with D unresolved. Trimming took off 2 bases at V and 13 bases at J, with 13 bases between the two ends. The CDR3 totals 12 residues. In germline, CDR1 is SGHKS, CDR2 YYEKEE (reference sequence). CDR3 in DNA: TGTGCCAGCAGCTTACTCCAAGAGACCCAGTTCTTC. This gives the protein CASSLLQETQFF.

This clonotype was observed at least ten times. The gene calls are TRBV12-3 or TRBV12-4 and TRBJ2-7, with 7 bases identical to TRBD2. CDR3 length: 15 amino acids. The junction had 10 bases not matched to a gene; V was cut back by 6 bases and J by 2 bases. The CDR3 sequence is CASSLRDGGAYEQYF. The CDR3 coding sequence is TGTGCCAGCAGCCTCCGAGATGGGGGGGCCTACGAGCAGTACTTC.

This clonotype was observed many times. This chain connects TRBV6-5 to TRBJ2-3; a weak D match, TRBD2 (6 bases). The CDR3 length is 15 residues. V was pared by 6 bases and J by 5 bases, with 18 bases between. Germline assignment: CDR1 MNHEY and CDR2 SVGAGI. In nucleotides, the CDR3 is TGTGCCAGCAGGACCGGGGGAGCTAGGGTAGATACGCAGTATTTT. As protein: CASRTGGARVDTQYF.

This clonotype has a count of ten or more. The chain links TRBV9 to TRBJ2-3; D possibly corresponds to TRBD1 (5 bases). V lost 0 bases to trimming and J lost 5 bases, with 7 bases between them. The CDR3 is 13 amino acids. CDR1 is SGDLS and CDR2 is YYNGEE in the germline V gene. The CDR3 DNA is TGTGCCAGCAGCGTAGTCCAGGGAGATACGCAGTATTTT. Its protein is CASSVVQGDTQYF.

This clonotype was found many times. The genes are TRBV7-2 and TRBJ2-3; 7 nucleotides match TRBD1. The J segment lost 5 bases and the V segment lost 2 bases, leaving 4 bases of the junction unmatched. Germline-derived CDR1 and CDR2 are SGHTA and FQGNSA. This CDR3 is built from 14 residues. CDR3 loop: CASSLRDSKDTQYF. The CDR3 bases are TGTGCCAGCAGCTTAAGGGACAGTAAAGATACGCAGTATTTT.

About this clonotype itself: One junction end does not reproduce the germline sequence, and a read error may be involved. The chain uses TRBV6-5 and TRBJ2-2; 7 positions agree with TRBD1. CDR3 size: 17 residues. Germline CDR1 is MNHEY and CDR2 is SVGAGI. The CDR3 sequence: CASSYSTGAPLTGELFF. As DNA, the CDR3 is TGCGCCAGCAGTTACAGTACAGGGGCACCCCTCACCGGGGAGCTGTTTTTT.

The chain employs TRBV3-1 and TRBJ1-1; no definite D call. V shed 1 base and J shed 3 bases, with 9 bases lying between them. Per germline, CDR1 LGHDT and CDR2 YNNKEL (reference sequence). The CDR3 spans 14 residues. CDR3 in DNA: TGTGCCAGCAGCCAAGTAGCCTCACACACTGAAGCTTTCTTT. Translating gives CASSQVASHTEAFF.

This clonotype turned up a few times. Possible read error: a much larger clone is one base away. The rearrangement joins TRBV24-1 to TRBJ2-3; D is undetermined. The germline V gene has CDR1 KGHDR and CDR2 SFDVKD. The length of the CDR3 is 13 residues. This chain's CDR3 is CATRDLQADTQYF. The CDR3 DNA follows: TGTGCCACCAGGGATTTGCAGGCAGATACGCAGTATTTT.

The chain combines TRBV20-1 with TRBJ2-7; 7 bases are shared with TRBD2. Trimming cost V 3 bases and J 3 bases; bases outside gene matches: 8. CDR3 length: 14 amino acids. CDR1 is DFQATT, CDR2 SNEGSKA, per germline (reference sequence). The CDR3 coding sequence is TGCAGTGCTAGTGGAACCGGGACTAACTACGAGCAGTACTTC. It is translated as CSASGTGTNYEQYF.

This clonotype was recorded a few times. The J gene is TRBJ2-3, the V gene TRBV7-9; D tentatively fits TRBD1 or TRBD2 (6 bases each). Germline values: CDR1 SEHNR, CDR2 FQNEAQ (reference sequence). V shed 4 bases and J shed 1 base, with 12 bases lying between them. The CDR3 has 15 amino acids. CDR3 residues: CASSWTGAGTDTQYF. CDR3 nucleotides: TGTGCCAGCAGCTGGACGGGGGCGGGCACAGATACGCAGTATTTT.

This clonotype occurred a few times. The chain uses TRBV5-4 and TRBJ2-5; 10 bases fit TRBD2. The V gene end was trimmed by 0 bases and the J gene end by 11 bases; junction bases not matched to a gene: 10. CDR1 SGHNT and CDR2 YYREEE come from the germline V gene (reference sequence). CDR3 length equals 15 residues. The CDR3 bases are TGTGCCAGCAGCTTGGTTAGCGGGGGGCTAAATGAGCAGTACTTC. Protein product: CASSLVSGGLNEQYF.